The 24 T cell receptor beta chains in this list originate from one sample, sequenced in a study of blood T cell repertoires in COVID-19. Assay: immunoSEQ multiplex PCR; the TCRdb copy retains only in-frame clones and omits some. The table records approximately 210,000 clones, around 80% of them present only once. Sequenced: peripheral blood. The origin of the receptors is a woman of 80 years or more with COVID-19, enrolled during active disease.

V is TRBV6-8 and J is TRBJ1-1; 7 nucleotides agree with TRBD1. The CDR3 length is 15 residues. Germline trimming cut 6 bases from V and 4 bases from J; bases unmatched to any gene: 11. Germline loops: CDR1 MNHGY, CDR2 SAAAGT. CDR3 in amino acids: CASSSEETGPTEAFF. The CDR3 bases are TGTGCCAGCAGCAGCGAAGAGACAGGGCCCACTGAAGCTTTCTTT.

The rearrangement uses TRBV5-1 and TRBJ1-1, with D perhaps matching TRBD1 (5 bases). CDR1 and CDR2 from the germline V gene are SGHRS and YFSETQ. Trimming pared 7 bases from V and 5 bases from J, leaving 15 bases between. The CDR3 totals 13 residues. The CDR3, as DNA: TGCGCCAGCGCGGAAAGGGGAGGGACTGAAGCTTTCTTT. It is translated as CASAERGGTEAFF.

This clone was seen a single time. The chain is built from TRBV3-1 (or the pseudogene TRBV3-2) and TRBJ1-1; D uncertain. The V end lost 4 bases, the J end lost 4 bases, and 13 bases lay between the germline ends. In germline, CDR1 is LGHDT, CDR2 YNNKEL (reference sequence). The CDR3 length is 14 residues. In DNA, the CDR3 is TGTGCCAGCAGCCCGTCTGAGGGTGGCACTGAAGCTTTCTTT. Translating gives CASSPSEGGTEAFF.

This clone occurred once. The chain uses TRBV6-5 and TRBJ2-5; 9 bases fit TRBD1. The germline gives CDR1 MNHEY, CDR2 SVGAGI. J lost 5 bases, V lost 2 bases, and 9 bases had no gene match. The CDR3 contains 16 residues. The CDR3 DNA reads as TGTGCCAGCAGTTACCCTGCAGGACAGGGGACGGAGACCCAGTACTTC. Translated, it gives CASSYPAGQGTETQYF.

This clone was picked up one time. The chain employs TRBV19 and TRBJ2-7; D possibly corresponds to TRBD1 (5 bases). Germline V gene data show CDR1 as LNHDA and CDR2 as SQIVND (reference sequence). This CDR3 has 12 amino acids. V was shortened by 8 bases and J by 3 bases, with 11 bases between the two germline ends. The CDR3 here is CASRGAYYEQYF. The CDR3 DNA reads TGTGCCAGTCGTGGGGCATACTACGAGCAGTACTTC.

The chain recombines TRBV5-1 with TRBJ1-2, with TRBD1 identical over 10 bases. V gave up 4 bases and J gave up 5 bases; unmatched junction bases: 11. The CDR3 spans 16 residues. The germline gives CDR1 SGHRS, CDR2 YFSETQ. CDR3 coding DNA: TGCGCCAGCAGCCCAGCGCCGGGACAGGGGAATTATGGCTACACCTTC. It is translated as CASSPAPGQGNYGYTF. The whole variable domain, filled in from reference TRBV5-1 and TRBJ1-2, reads KAGVTQTPRYLIKTRGQQVTLSCSPISGHRSVSWYQQTPGQGLQFLFEYFSETQRNKGNFPGRFSGRQFSNSRSEMNVSTLELGDSALYLCASSPAPGQGNYGYTFGSGTRLTVV.

The CDR3 DNA reads TGTGCCAGCAGCCTCGGACAGGGTGGGGAGACCCAGTACTTC. Translation: CASSLGQGGETQYF. The V and J genes are TRBV4-2 and TRBJ2-5; 8 positions match TRBD1. Trimming removed 4 bases from V and 5 bases from J; junction bases left unmatched: 6. The V gene's germline CDR1 is LGHNA and CDR2 YNFKEQ. The CDR3 has 14 residues.

This chain connects TRBV18 to TRBJ1-1; a weak D match, TRBD1 (6 bases). Trimming stripped 4 bases from V and 0 bases from J, with 15 bases between. The germline V gene encodes CDR1 KGHSH and CDR2 LQKENI. CDR3 size: 16 residues. Written as DNA, the CDR3 is TGTGCCAGCTCACGGAAACCTGGACAGTTGAACACTGAAGCTTTCTTT. This translates into CASSRKPGQLNTEAFF.

This chain uses TRBV10-3 with TRBJ1-6; D unresolved. Per the germline V gene, CDR1 is ENHRY and CDR2 is SYGVKD. Trimming pared 2 bases from V and 6 bases from J, leaving 8 bases between. This CDR3 has 14 amino acids. CDR3 bases: TGTGCCATCAGTGAGCCGATTAGTAATTCACCCCTCCACTTT. Its translation is CAISEPISNSPLHF.

There are a few counts of this clone. The rearrangement joins TRBV2 to TRBJ1-2; 8 nucleotides match TRBD1. V gave up 11 bases and J gave up 2 bases; unmatched junction bases: 7. The CDR3 covers 13 residues. Germline assignment: CDR1 SNHLY and CDR2 FYNNEI. The CDR3 spells CAGADRANYGYTF. Written as DNA, the CDR3 is TGTGCCGGCGCGGACAGGGCAAACTATGGCTACACCTTC. Supplemented by reference TRBV2 and TRBJ1-2, the full variable domain reads EPEVTQTPSHQVTQMGQEVILRCVPISNHLYFYWYRQILGQKVEFLVSFYNNEISEKSEIFDDQFSVERPDGSNFTLKIRSTKLEDSAMYFCAGADRANYGYTFGSGTRLTVV.

V gene TRBV5-1 combines with J gene TRBJ1-4; a possible D gene is TRBD1 (6 bases). The CDR3 covers 14 residues. The germline CDR1 and CDR2 sequences are SGHRS and YFSETQ. V lost 6 bases and J 2 bases, leaving 11 bases between the germline ends. The chain's CDR3 is CASTRTATNEKLFF. CDR3 bases: TGCGCCAGCACCAGGACAGCTACTAATGAAAAACTGTTTTTT.

This clone has just one count. The rearrangement uses TRBV6-5 and TRBJ2-5, with TRBD2 matching over 7 bases. The V gene's germline CDR1 is MNHEY and CDR2 SVGAGI. The CDR3 has 14 residues. With V trimmed by 6 bases and J by 7 bases, 11 bases remained unmatched. Here the CDR3 DNA reads TGTGCCAGCAGACCTAGCGGTAGCAGTGGGACCCAGTACTTC. Amino acid sequence: CASRPSGSSGTQYF.

This chain joins TRBV7-3 and TRBJ1-6; TRBD1 matches at 9 bases. Germline-derived CDR1 and CDR2 are SGHTA and FQGTGA. V was pared by 6 bases and J by 9 bases, with 6 bases of the junction left unmatched. The CDR3 runs 14 residues. CDR3 region: CASSSQGAGSPLHF. CDR3 sequence (DNA): TGTGCCAGCAGTTCACAGGGGGCGGGTTCACCCCTCCACTTT. Full variable domain (remainder filled in from reference TRBV7-3 and TRBJ1-6): GAGVSQTPSNKVTEKGKYVELRCDPISGHTALYWYRQSLGQGPEFLIYFQGTGAADDSGLPNDRFFAVRPEGSVSTLKIQRTERGDSAVYLCASSSQGAGSPLHFGNGTRLTVT.

The chain is built from TRBV3-1 (or the pseudogene TRBV3-2) and TRBJ1-4; 7 nucleotides agree with TRBD1. Germline V lookup: CDR1 LGHDT, CDR2 YNNKEL (reference sequence). V gave up 5 bases and J gave up 4 bases; unmatched junction bases: 4. There are 14 residues in the CDR3. The CDR3 bases are TGTGCCAGCAGCAGGGGGCGAATTAATGAAAAACTGTTTTTT. Amino acid sequence: CASSRGRINEKLFF.

The chain carries TRBV23-1 and TRBJ1-1, with 12 bases fitting TRBD1. TRBV23-1 is an ORF, with its function uncertain. The trim removed 2 bases at V and 5 bases at J, leaving 15 bases unmatched. The CDR3 is 19 amino acids. Here the CDR3 DNA reads TGCGCCAGCAGTCAAGAAACTTCCGGGACAGGGGGCGAGGAGACTGAAGCTTTCTTT. Its translation: CASSQETSGTGGEETEAFF.

This clone appeared once. The V call is TRBV7-9, the J call TRBJ1-2, with D maybe TRBD1 (5 bases). The CDR3 sequence is 17 residues long. V was pared by 5 bases and J by 8 bases, with 27 bases between. Germline loops: CDR1 SEHNR, CDR2 FQNEAQ (reference sequence). CDR3 loop: CASSLSGLALLLQGYTF. The CDR3 coding sequence is TGTGCCAGCAGCCTATCAGGGTTAGCCCTTCTGCTTCAGGGCTACACCTTC.

This chain connects TRBV12-5 to TRBJ1-2; perhaps TRBD1 as D (5 bases). Per germline, CDR1 LGHNT and CDR2 FRNRAP. The CDR3 length is 13 residues. Trimming shortened V by 2 bases and J by 2 bases, and 6 bases separated the two germline ends. As DNA, the CDR3 is TGTGCTAGTGGTTTGTCAGGGAACTATGGCTACACCTTC. It is translated as CASGLSGNYGYTF.

This clone is a singleton in its sample. The chain couples TRBV28 to TRBJ2-3; TRBD1 matches 7 bases. Germline lookup yields CDR1 MDHEN and CDR2 SYDVKM. Trimming cost V 5 bases and J 7 bases; bases outside gene matches: 9. This CDR3 comprises 14 residues. CDR3 region: CASSKTTGTNTQYF. The CDR3 DNA reads TGTGCCAGCAGTAAGACGACAGGGACAAATACGCAGTATTTT.

The V gene is TRBV23-1, the J gene TRBJ2-1, with a tentative D call TRBD1 (6 bases). TRBV23-1 counts as an open reading frame of uncertain function. The CDR3 spans 14 residues. V lost 6 bases and J 5 bases, leaving 14 bases between the germline ends. CDR3 nucleotides: TGCGCCAGCAGGCACCGGGACACAGACAATGAGCAGTTCTTC. It yields the protein CASRHRDTDNEQFF.

The rearrangement links TRBV28 to TRBJ1-3; D perhaps matches TRBD1 (5 bases). Per germline, CDR1 MDHEN and CDR2 SYDVKM. This CDR3 is built from 17 residues. The V end was cut by 3 bases, the J end by 0 bases, with 15 bases between. CDR3 sequence reads: CASSFRYRTTSGNTIYF. DNA for the CDR3: TGTGCCAGCAGTTTTCGGTACAGGACGACCTCTGGAAACACCATATATTTT.

The chain employs TRBV6-9 and TRBJ2-5, with D tentatively TRBD2 (5 bases). V was shortened by 4 bases and J by 5 bases, with 11 bases between the two germline ends. Germline V CDR1 and CDR2: MNHGY, SVAAGI. CDR3 length: 13 amino acids. In DNA, the CDR3 is TGTGCCAGCAGTTGGACGGGCGGGGAGACCCAGTACTTC. Translating it yields CASSWTGGETQYF.

The chain is built from TRBV2 and TRBJ2-4; possibly TRBD2 for D (5 bases). Deletions cut 4 bases from V and 10 bases from J, with 8 bases between. The V gene's germline CDR1 is SNHLY and CDR2 FYNNEI. This CDR3 comprises 11 residues. The CDR3 reads CASSVGRIQYF. The CDR3 nucleotides are TGTGCCAGCAGTGTGGGGAGAATTCAGTACTTC.

CDR3 nucleotide sequence: TGTGCCAGCAGCCCTAACTGGACAGGGTACAACGTCCTGACTTTC. It specifies CASSPNWTGYNVLTF. The V call is TRBV27, the J call TRBJ2-6; TRBD1 matches at 8 bases. Germline-derived CDR1 and CDR2 are MNHEY and SMNVEV (reference sequence). This CDR3 has 15 residues. V lost 6 bases and J lost 9; bases outside the gene matches: 10.

This rearrangement joins TRBV6-5 to TRBJ1-1; 8 bases line up with TRBD1. The trim removed 7 bases at V and 6 bases at J, leaving 4 bases unmatched. This CDR3 region has 12 residues. Germline values: CDR1 MNHEY, CDR2 SVGAGI. The CDR3 reads CASTGQGAEAFF. CDR3 nucleotides: TGTGCCAGCACCGGACAGGGCGCTGAAGCTTTCTTT.